This T cell receptor beta chain is drawn from a study of shared clonotypes between healthy human individuals. Trimming stripped 2 bases from V and 7 bases from J, with 12 bases between. The CDR3 has 13 amino acids. In germline, CDR1 is SGDLS, CDR2 YYNGEE. Terminally differentiated effector memory CD45RA+ cells were excluded by CCR7 positive selection of CD45RO-negative cells. TCRdb's copy holds only in-frame clones and misses some; the assay was immunoSEQ multiplex PCR. The sample has 2 million to 2.5 million clones; about 93% are singletons. This clone was observed a handful of times. The J gene is TRBJ1-1, the V gene TRBV9; possibly TRBD1 for D (5 bases). This receptor was taken from a man between 18 and 29 years old in good health. Some clones in this sample may be carry-over from other donors' samples. Sequencing input: naive CD8+ T cells from PBMCs. The CDR3 sequence: CASSVRGTGEAFF. DNA for the CDR3: TGTGCCAGCAGCGTTCGAGGGACCGGTGAAGCTTTCTTT.